Shown below are 5 T cell receptor beta chains from a single sample sequenced in a study of graft-versus-host responses after intestinal transplantation (dated by TCRdb to 2020 to 2023). Their antigen targets remain unknown. The time point label, read with the paper, signifies: cells obtained before transplantation from donor or recipient. Receptors were amplified or captured by the immunoSEQ multiplex PCR assay. The table was pulled from immuneACCESS by TCRdb, which kept in-frame rearrangements only. Such tables lose some clones; where checked, under half of the loss comes from unresolved V genes, and the rest has no known cause. This sample comprises about 93,000 clones, approximately 92% of them detected only once. The top ten clonotypes cover around 0.49% of the sample. The sequencing here drew on unstimulated CD8+ T cells sorted from spleen or lymph node cells, taken before intestinal transplant. These receptors all come from a human donor who received an intestinal transplant.

This chain uses TRBV4-1 with TRBJ1-1, with 9 bases identical to TRBD1. In germline, CDR1 is MGHRA, CDR2 YSYEKL. With V trimmed by 6 bases and J by 3 bases, 8 bases remained unmatched. The CDR3 spans 15 residues. The CDR3 DNA sequence: TGCGCCAGCAGGCCACAGGACAGGGGATACACTGAAGCTTTCTTT. Translated: CASRPQDRGYTEAFF.

The rearrangement joins TRBV5-1 to TRBJ2-1, with a possible D match to TRBD2 (5 bases). With 4 bases removed from V and 0 bases from J, the gap between germline ends came to 11 bases. This CDR3 is 15 amino acids long. Germline V lookup: CDR1 SGHRS, CDR2 YFSETQ. The DNA for the CDR3 is TGCGCCAGCAGCCTTAGCGCGAGCTCCTACAATGAGCAGTTCTTC. This gives the protein CASSLSASSYNEQFF. The full variable domain, with the rest looked up from reference TRBV5-1 and TRBJ2-1, is KAGVTQTPRYLIKTRGQQVTLSCSPISGHRSVSWYQQTPGQGLQFLFEYFSETQRNKGNFPGRFSGRQFSNSRSEMNVSTLELGDSALYLCASSLSASSYNEQFFGPGTRLTVL.

The chain couples TRBV6-5 to TRBJ1-2; D uncertain. Germline V gene lookup returns CDR1 MNHEY and CDR2 SVGAGI. The CDR3 is 11 residues long. Trimming took off 7 bases at V and 8 bases at J, with 11 bases between the two ends. The CDR3 sequence is CASIGAYGYTF. In DNA form, the CDR3 reads TGTGCCAGCATTGGAGCGTACGGCTACACCTTC.

V usage is TRBV28 and J usage is TRBJ2-7; D unresolved. V was cut by 4 bases and J by 7 bases, with 8 bases left in between. The V gene's germline CDR1 is MDHEN and CDR2 SYDVKM. CDR3 length: 11 residues. DNA for the CDR3: TGTGCCAGCAGTTCAGGTGGAGAGCAGTACTTC. Translation gives CASSSGGEQYF.

The rearrangement joins TRBV19 to TRBJ2-7, with unresolved D. The V and J ends lost 2 bases and 6 bases respectively, with 17 bases between them. The CDR3 has 15 residues. Per the germline V gene, CDR1 is LNHDA and CDR2 is SQIVND (reference sequence). The CDR3 spells CASSIYSIGTAEQYF. The CDR3 DNA reads TGTGCCAGTAGTATATACAGTATCGGAACAGCCGAGCAGTACTTC.